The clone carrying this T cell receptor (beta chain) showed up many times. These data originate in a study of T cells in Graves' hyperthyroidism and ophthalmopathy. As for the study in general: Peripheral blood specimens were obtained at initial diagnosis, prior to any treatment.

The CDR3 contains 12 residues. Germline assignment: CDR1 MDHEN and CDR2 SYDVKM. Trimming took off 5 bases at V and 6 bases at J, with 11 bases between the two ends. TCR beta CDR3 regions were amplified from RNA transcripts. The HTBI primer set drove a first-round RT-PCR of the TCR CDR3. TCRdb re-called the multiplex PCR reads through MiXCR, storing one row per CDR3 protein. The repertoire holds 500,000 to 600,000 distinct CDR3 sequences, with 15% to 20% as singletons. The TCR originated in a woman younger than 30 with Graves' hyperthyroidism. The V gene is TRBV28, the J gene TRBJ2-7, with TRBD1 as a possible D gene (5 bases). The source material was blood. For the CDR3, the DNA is TGTGCCAGCAGTCCCCAGGGCGGCGAGCAGTACTTC. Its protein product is CASSPQGGEQYF. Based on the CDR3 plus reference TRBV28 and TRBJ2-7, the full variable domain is DVKVTQSSRYLVKRTGEKVFLECVQDMDHENMFWYRQDPGLGLRLIYFSYDVKMKEKGDIPEGYSVSREKKERFSLILESASTNQTSMYLCASSPQGGEQYFGPGTRLTVT.